This T cell receptor beta chain was documented in a study of tacrolimus-resistant gene-edited T cells for transplant recipients (dated by TCRdb to about 2020). Some background on the complete study: Clonality and clone numbers were compared by TCRbeta sequencing between expanded FKBP12 knockout and unedited CMV-specific T cell products. As a safety check, repertoire sequencing was used to rule out clonal outgrowth driven by transformation after gene editing. Sequencing was performed for a couple of donors, with one unedited and one FKBP12 knockout CMV-specific T cell product contributed by each donor. Points the paper makes about the study in general: Between donors, the repertoires had no Morisita similarity, whereas knockout and unedited products from the same donor showed high similarity. Knockout and unedited products had comparable clonality, top-10 clone read coverage, and total clone numbers. The repertoire comparisons (Figure 5) were based on n = 2. It was concluded by the authors that the TCRbeta repertoire was not drastically skewed by gene editing and that excessive clonal expansion was not caused by gene editing.

This clone qualifies as large (0.1 to 1%). No much larger clone is present one base from it, and per-base qualities are unavailable. Taken with the paper, the label for treatment or condition translates to: CRISPR-Cas9 RNP knockout of FKBP12 using synthetic sgRNA#2. Before enrichment with an IFNgamma secretion assay kit, PBMCs were stimulated for six to seven hours with overlapping CMV pp65 and IE-1 peptide pools. FKBP12 knockout was performed on day 7 by electroporating Cas9 ribonucleoprotein using an Amaxa 4D-Nucleofector. Enriched CMV-specific T cells were expanded in culture with recombinant human IL-7 and IL-15. T cell products were cultured for less than 25 days before cryopreservation. After activation, CMV-specific T cells were enriched from PBMCs on the basis of IFNgamma secretion. The ribonucleoprotein complexes consisted of recombinant Streptococcus pyogenes Cas9 protein precomplexed with an FKBP12-specific sgRNA. Synthetic sgRNA#2 was selected for subsequent experiments as the most effective, GMP-preferred guide.

Between the V and J ends, shortened by 0 bases and 1 base respectively, the junction contains 15 bases. There are 19 amino acids in the CDR3, from cysteine to phenylalanine inclusive. Only the CDR3 part of the read is kept: 57 bases, read in frame from the first base. CDR1 and CDR2 are read off the germline V gene as KGHDR and SFDVKD. TCRbeta sequencing used genomic DNA through the immunoSEQ service. The published analysis was carried out like this. Repertoires were analyzed with immunoSEQ ANALYZER 3.0, and Morisita similarity, clonality, top-10 clone coverage and total clone counts were computed. On the clonality scale, a value of 1 indicated a monoclonal product, while lower values indicated more diverse products. The table was pulled from immuneACCESS by TCRdb, which kept in-frame rearrangements only. Such tables lose some clones; where checked, under half of the loss comes from unresolved V genes, and the rest has no known cause. V, J and clone size are those of that table, while D and trimming were read from the DNA. The sample table contains 750 to 950 clones; only one count was recorded for approximately 34% of them. Jointly, the top ten make up more than 60% of the sample.

This material consisted of a CMV-specific product grown in culture, taken from cells with FKBP12 knockout. In the paper's terms, the cell subset or site label means: expanded CMV-specific T cell product isolated by IFNgamma secretion after CMV peptide stimulation. The clonotype comes from a human donor in good health, a blood donor. The rearranged chain carries TRBV24-1 and TRBJ1-6; the D gene is not confidently resolved. The sequenced DNA: TGTGCCACCAGTGATTTGAGGAGGGATGCACGTTCCTATAATTCACCCCTCCACTTT. Its product reads: CATSDLRRDARSYNSPLHF.